A single sample gave rise to the 21 T cell receptor beta chains below, sequenced in a study of blood T cell repertoires in COVID-19. Here immunoSEQ multiplex PCR was the method, and the copy in TCRdb shows in-frame clones only, minus some. Of approximately 230,000 clones detected, around 90% appear once; the ten largest clones hold over 1.1%. Material for sequencing was peripheral blood. These receptors all come from a man aged 80 or over with acute or convalescent COVID-19.

This clone has just a few counts. The J gene is TRBJ1-6, the V gene TRBV27; 9 positions agree with TRBD1. V gave up 6 bases and J gave up 9 bases; unmatched junction bases: 12. The length of the CDR3 is 16 residues. From germline, CDR1 is MNHEY and CDR2 SMNVEV (reference sequence). CDR3 DNA: TGTGCCAGCAGGGACAGGGGTTTCCCATTTAGTTCACCCCTCCACTTT. This encodes CASRDRGFPFSSPLHF.

The rearrangement joins TRBV19 to TRBJ2-2; TRBD2 matches at 13 bases. Germline loops: CDR1 LNHDA, CDR2 SQIVND (reference sequence). The CDR3 is made up of 19 amino acids. The ends lost 4 bases at V and 0 bases at J; junction bases unmatched: 8. CDR3: CASSNSRLAGGTNTGELFF. In DNA form, the CDR3 reads TGTGCCAGTAGTAATTCGAGACTAGCGGGGGGCACGAACACCGGGGAGCTGTTTTTT.

This chain uses TRBV6-5 with TRBJ2-1; 14 positions match TRBD2. J lost 12 bases, V lost 0 bases, and 4 bases had no gene match. Germline V lookup: CDR1 MNHEY, CDR2 SVGAGI. The CDR3 sequence is 15 residues long. CDR3 protein: CASSYSTSGGVWQFF. CDR3 DNA: TGTGCCAGCAGTTACTCGACTAGCGGGGGGGTCTGGCAGTTCTTC.

This clone was detected once. V and J are TRBV7-2 and TRBJ2-5; D gene unclear. Between the trimmed V and J ends, which lost 0 bases and 8 bases, there was a span of 7 bases. The CDR3 has 12 residues. Germline V CDR1 and CDR2: SGHTA, FQGNSA. This CDR3 reads CASSLAEYTQYF. CDR3 nucleotides: TGTGCCAGCAGCTTAGCGGAGTATACCCAGTACTTC. The entire variable domain, with the rest obtained from reference TRBV7-2 and TRBJ2-5, is as follows: GAGVSQSPSNKVTEKGKDVELRCDPISGHTALYWYRQSLGQGLEFLIYFQGNSAPDKSGLPSDRFSAERTGGSVSTLTIQRTQQEDSAVYLCASSLAEYTQYFGPGTRLLVL.

The rearrangement uses TRBV7-6 and TRBJ2-2; TRBD1 matches at 8 bases. The trim removed 6 bases at V and 3 bases at J, leaving 6 bases unmatched. The CDR3 consists of 15 residues. Germline CDR1 SGHVS, CDR2 FNYEAQ. CDR3 region: CASSQGAADTGELFF. The CDR3 DNA sequence: TGTGCCAGCAGTCAGGGGGCAGCGGACACCGGGGAGCTGTTTTTT. Using reference TRBV7-6 and TRBJ2-2 for the parts outside the CDR3, the full variable domain is GAGVSQSPRYKVTKRGQDVALRCDPISGHVSLYWYRQALGQGPEFLTYFNYEAQQDKSGLPNDRFSAERPEGSISTLTIQRTEQRDSAMYRCASSQGAADTGELFFGEGSRLTVL.

This chain joins TRBV29-1 and TRBJ1-5, with TRBD1 matching 8 bases. This CDR3 comprises 15 residues. V dropped 5 bases and J dropped 2; count of bases not matched to a gene: 8. Germline V gene sequence: CDR1 SQVTM, CDR2 ANQGSEA. CDR3 sequence (DNA): TGCAGCGTTAGAGCAGGGGGCCCCGGCAATCAGCCCCAGCATTTT. Translation gives CSVRAGGPGNQPQHF.

The chain employs TRBV18 and TRBJ1-3; no reliable D call. This CDR3 contains 16 residues. Between the trimmed V and J ends, which lost 3 bases and 0 bases, there was a span of 12 bases. Germline CDR1 KGHSH, CDR2 LQKENI. The CDR3 here is CASSPVFTSSGNTIYF. The CDR3 DNA reads TGTGCCAGCTCACCCGTGTTCACAAGCTCTGGAAACACCATATATTTT.

The V gene is TRBV6-1, the J gene TRBJ1-3; possibly TRBD1 for D (5 bases). There are 16 residues in the CDR3. With 3 bases removed from V and 0 bases from J, the gap between germline ends came to 12 bases. The germline V gene has CDR1 MNHNS and CDR2 SASEGT. The CDR3 coding sequence is TGTGCCAGCAGTGACGGGGGGTTTCTCTCTGGAAACACCATATATTTT. It translates to CASSDGGFLSGNTIYF.

This sequence joins TRBV9 and TRBJ2-7; 8 bases match TRBD1. This CDR3 contains 12 residues. Germline V gene lookup returns CDR1 SGDLS and CDR2 YYNGEE. The ends lost 4 bases at V and 6 bases at J; junction bases unmatched: 3. The CDR3 sequence: CASSRTGFEQYF. In nucleotides, the CDR3 is TGTGCCAGCAGCCGGACAGGGTTCGAGCAGTACTTC.

The rearrangement uses TRBV19 and TRBJ2-1, with TRBD2 matching over 8 bases. Trimming cost V 3 bases and J 8 bases; bases outside gene matches: 9. CDR1 is LNHDA, CDR2 SQIVND, per germline (reference sequence). This CDR3 is 15 amino acids long. CDR3 residues: CASSMVRGGKDEQFF. CDR3 DNA: TGTGCCAGTAGTATGGTCCGGGGGGGTAAAGATGAGCAGTTCTTC.

This chain connects TRBV27 to TRBJ1-5; D is possibly TRBD1 (5 bases). Germline lookup yields CDR1 MNHEY and CDR2 SMNVEV (reference sequence). Trimming removed 3 bases from V and 1 base from J, with 10 bases in between. This CDR3 is built from 15 residues. This CDR3 is CASSFAGGSNQPQHF. In DNA form, the CDR3 reads TGTGCCAGCAGTTTTGCCGGGGGGAGCAATCAGCCCCAGCATTTT.

This clone was seen a single time. The rearrangement links TRBV21-1 to TRBJ2-7; the listed D gene, TRBD2, was not tested against the DNA. TRBV21-1 is annotated as a pseudogene. The CDR3 runs 14 residues. The CDR3 DNA sequence: TGTGCCAGCACTGAAACAGAGGAGGCCTACGAGCAGTACTTC. Translated, it gives CASTETEEAYEQYF.

The chain recombines TRBV4-3 with TRBJ1-1; D is possibly TRBD1 (6 bases). Deletions cut 1 base from V and 4 bases from J, with 13 bases between. The CDR3 extends over 15 amino acids. CDR1 and CDR2 (germline): LGHNA, YSLEER. CDR3: CASSQVVRGGTEAFF. The CDR3 DNA reads as TGCGCCAGCAGCCAAGTGGTTAGAGGGGGCACTGAAGCTTTCTTT.

The V gene is TRBV5-1, the J gene TRBJ1-4, with D hard to call. The germline gives CDR1 SGHRS, CDR2 YFSETQ. This CDR3 contains 14 residues. V gave up 4 bases and J gave up 8 bases, with 15 bases separating them. The CDR3 here is CASSPGSEGEKLFF. The CDR3 region has the DNA TGCGCCAGCAGCCCCGGGAGTGAAGGGGAAAAACTGTTTTTT. The complete variable domain, with remaining parts taken from reference TRBV5-1 and TRBJ1-4, reads KAGVTQTPRYLIKTRGQQVTLSCSPISGHRSVSWYQQTPGQGLQFLFEYFSETQRNKGNFPGRFSGRQFSNSRSEMNVSTLELGDSALYLCASSPGSEGEKLFFGSGTQLSVL.

This rearrangement joins TRBV5-1 to TRBJ2-7; 8 nucleotides match TRBD1. V lost 0 bases to trimming and J lost 7 bases; unmatched junction nucleotides: 6. Germline V gene data show CDR1 as SGHRS and CDR2 as YFSETQ. The length of the CDR3 is 14 residues. The CDR3 DNA sequence: TGCGCCAGCAGCTTGGCCGGGACAGGCTTTGAGCAGTACTTC. This encodes CASSLAGTGFEQYF.

This clone was counted a single time. This rearrangement joins TRBV5-1 to TRBJ2-7; D may be TRBD2 (6 bases). The V end lost 0 bases, the J end lost 4 bases, and 17 bases lay between the germline ends. Germline-derived CDR1 and CDR2 are SGHRS and YFSETQ. The CDR3 runs to 16 residues. The CDR3 sequence is CASSLGQGLARYEQYF. The CDR3, as DNA: TGCGCCAGCAGCTTGGGCCAGGGCCTAGCGCGATACGAGCAGTACTTC.

This clone appeared once. V usage is TRBV3-1 (or the pseudogene TRBV3-2) and J usage is TRBJ1-4; 8 nucleotides align to TRBD1. This CDR3 spans 15 amino acids. Germline V gene lookup returns CDR1 LGHDT and CDR2 YNNKEL (reference sequence). The V gene end was trimmed by 1 base and the J gene end by 5 bases; junction bases not matched to a gene: 3. The CDR3 DNA reads as TGTGCCAGCAGCCAAGCCAGGGGGCCCAATGAAAAACTGTTTTTT. Translated, it gives CASSQARGPNEKLFF.

V usage is TRBV12-5 and J usage is TRBJ2-1; weak D call: TRBD2 (6 bases). The CDR3 consists of 14 residues. Trimming left V 5 bases short and J 10 bases short, with 18 bases between. The germline V gene has CDR1 LGHNT and CDR2 FRNRAP. The CDR3, as DNA: TGTGCTAGTGGTCTCCCGGGACTCCTCGGGGAGCAGTTCTTC. It specifies CASGLPGLLGEQFF.

This clone was found once. This chain links TRBV12-3 or TRBV12-4 with TRBJ1-5, with 7 bases identical to TRBD1. There are 13 residues in the CDR3. V shed 5 bases, J shed 7 bases, and the junction held 5 bases outside the gene matches. The CDR3 coding sequence is TGTGCCAGCAGTCCGGGACAGCAGCAGCCCCAGCATTTT. Translation gives CASSPGQQQPQHF.

The chain has TRBV29-1 and TRBJ2-5; 9 bases match TRBD2. Germline CDR1 is SQVTM and CDR2 is ANQGSEA. Trimming cost V 7 bases and J 2 bases; bases outside gene matches: 5. The CDR3 covers 13 residues. The CDR3 protein is CSALTSGQETQYF. CDR3 nucleotide sequence: TGCAGCGCCTTGACTAGCGGACAAGAGACCCAGTACTTC.

This sequence joins TRBV2 and TRBJ2-1; 8 positions match TRBD2. This CDR3 is built from 17 residues. CDR1 is SNHLY and CDR2 is FYNNEI in the germline V gene. Trimming removed 7 bases from V and 7 bases from J; junction bases left unmatched: 18. CDR3 loop: CASNAGGTGGPVNEQFF. CDR3 coding DNA: TGTGCCAGCAATGCCGGAGGTACGGGGGGGCCGGTGAATGAGCAGTTCTTC.